The clone carrying this T cell receptor beta chain was recorded at least ten times. This record belongs to a study of glioma-infiltrating T cells. V shed 7 bases, J shed 3 bases, and the junction held 5 bases outside the gene matches. CDR3 size: 14 residues. Germline CDR1 reads SNHLY; CDR2 reads FYNNEI. The iRepertoire nested amplicon-rescue multiplex PCR amplified TCR alpha and beta CDR3s from RNA. TCRdb itself ran the multiplex PCR reads through MiXCR, one entry per CDR3 protein. The sample has 84,000 or so distinct CDR3 sequences; 20% to 25% are singletons. The source is a human donor with low-grade glioma or glioblastoma, undergoing nonglioma brain surgery, or in good health (not recorded which). The chain employs TRBV2 and TRBJ1-4, with TRBD1 identical over 7 bases. The specimen sequenced was glioma tissue, nonneoplastic brain tissue, or PBMCs (not recorded which). This chain's CDR3 is CASNGGQSNEKLFF. DNA for the CDR3: TGTGCCAGCAACGGGGGACAGTCTAATGAAAAACTGTTTTTT. Looking up the rest from reference TRBV2 and TRBJ1-4 gives the full variable domain: EPEVTQTPSHQVTQMGQEVILRCVPISNHLYFYWYRQILGQKVEFLVSFYNNEISEKSEIFDDQFSVERPDGSNFTLKIRSTKLEDSAMYFCASNGGQSNEKLFFGSGTQLSVL.